The T cell receptor (beta chain) under discussion was sequenced for a study of cytomegalovirus exposure and HLA in healthy donors. The wider study: As an earlier analysis found, about 200 million T cells yielded approximately 110 million unique TCR beta sequences. Unique TCRs from HLA-typed donors, about 85 million of them, were held in an early data release.

A multiplex PCR was run with 60 Vbeta primers and 13 Jbeta primers. Some clones are missing from TCRdb's copy, which holds only in-frame ones; the method was immunoSEQ multiplex PCR. The sample comprises roughly 180,000 clones, about four fifths of which are singletons, and about 1% rests with the top ten. As for this clone: Its target is unknown.

This CDR3 is 13 amino acids long. Germline V gene data show CDR1 as MGHDK and CDR2 as SYGVNS. Trimming cost V 0 bases and J 8 bases, with 5 bases left between them. Study conclusions and caveats: What was likely a sequencing artifact was a cluster of highly shared sequence variants.

The TCR sequence derives from a man in his thirties or forties in good health and CMV-seronegative. Sequencing was performed on PBMCs. The chain links TRBV25-1 to TRBJ1-6, with D unclear. The CDR3 DNA follows: TGTGCCAGCAGTGAATATTCGGATTCACCCCTCCACTTT. Protein sequence: CASSEYSDSPLHF.